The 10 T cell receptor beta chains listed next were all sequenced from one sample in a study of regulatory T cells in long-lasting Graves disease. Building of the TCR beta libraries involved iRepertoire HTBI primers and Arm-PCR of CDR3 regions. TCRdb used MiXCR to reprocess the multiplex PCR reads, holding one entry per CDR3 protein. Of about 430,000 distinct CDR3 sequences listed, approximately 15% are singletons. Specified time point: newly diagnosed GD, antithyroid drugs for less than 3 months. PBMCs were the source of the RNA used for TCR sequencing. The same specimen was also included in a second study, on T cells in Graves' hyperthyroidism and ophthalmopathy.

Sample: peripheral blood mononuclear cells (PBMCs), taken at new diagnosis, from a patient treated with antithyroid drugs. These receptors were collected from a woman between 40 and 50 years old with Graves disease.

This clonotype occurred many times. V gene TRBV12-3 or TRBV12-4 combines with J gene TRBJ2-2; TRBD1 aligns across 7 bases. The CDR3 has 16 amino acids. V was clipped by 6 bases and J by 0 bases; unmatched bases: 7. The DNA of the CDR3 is TGTGCCAGCAGGGGGACAGCACTCGCGAACACCGGGGAGCTGTTTTTT. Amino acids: CASRGTALANTGELFF.

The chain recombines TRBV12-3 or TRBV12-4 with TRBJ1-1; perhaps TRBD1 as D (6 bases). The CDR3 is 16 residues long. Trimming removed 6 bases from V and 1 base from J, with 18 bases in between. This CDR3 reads CASSHDRGGRNTEAFF. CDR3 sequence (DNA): TGTGCCAGCAGCCACGATCGAGGGGGGCGGAACACTGAAGCTTTCTTT.

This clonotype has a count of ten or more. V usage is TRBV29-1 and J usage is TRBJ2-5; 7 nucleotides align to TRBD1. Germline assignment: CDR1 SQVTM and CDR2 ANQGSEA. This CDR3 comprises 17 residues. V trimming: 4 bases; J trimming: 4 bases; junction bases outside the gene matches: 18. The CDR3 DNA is TGCAGCGTTGCGGGGCAGTCCGTAGGGGGCTTTGGAGAGACCCAGTACTTC. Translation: CSVAGQSVGGFGETQYF.

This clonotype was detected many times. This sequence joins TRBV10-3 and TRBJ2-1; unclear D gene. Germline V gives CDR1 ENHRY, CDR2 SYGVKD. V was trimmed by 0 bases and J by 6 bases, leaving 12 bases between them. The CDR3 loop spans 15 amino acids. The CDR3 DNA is TGTGCCATCAGTGAGTCGATGGTTGGGGTCAATGAGCAGTTCTTC. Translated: CAISESMVGVNEQFF.

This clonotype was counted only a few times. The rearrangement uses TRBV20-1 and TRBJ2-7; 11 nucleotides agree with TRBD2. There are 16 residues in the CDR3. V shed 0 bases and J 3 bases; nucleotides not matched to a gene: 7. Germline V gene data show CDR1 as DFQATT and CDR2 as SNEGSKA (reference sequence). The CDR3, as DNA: TGCAGTGCTAGAGATTTCACTAGCGGGAGTGTCTACGAGCAGTACTTC. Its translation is CSARDFTSGSVYEQYF.

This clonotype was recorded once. CDR3: CASSLEGRLAGASGANVLTF. The CDR3 region has the DNA TGTGCCAGCAGCTTAGAGGGGAGGCTAGCGGGAGCCTCTGGGGCCAACGTCCTGACTTTC. The chain recombines TRBV11-3 with TRBJ2-6; 10 bases align to TRBD2. V lost 0 bases to trimming and J lost 0 bases; unmatched junction nucleotides: 8. The length of the CDR3 is 20 residues. The germline V gene encodes CDR1 SGHNT and CDR2 YENEEA.

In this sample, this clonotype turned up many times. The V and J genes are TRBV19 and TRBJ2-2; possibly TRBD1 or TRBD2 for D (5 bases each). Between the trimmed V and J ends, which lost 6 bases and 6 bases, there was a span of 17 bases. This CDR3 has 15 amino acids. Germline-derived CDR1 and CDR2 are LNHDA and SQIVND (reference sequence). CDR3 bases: TGTGCCAGTAGCAAAATATACGGGACGTCCGGGGAGCTGTTTTTT. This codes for CASSKIYGTSGELFF.

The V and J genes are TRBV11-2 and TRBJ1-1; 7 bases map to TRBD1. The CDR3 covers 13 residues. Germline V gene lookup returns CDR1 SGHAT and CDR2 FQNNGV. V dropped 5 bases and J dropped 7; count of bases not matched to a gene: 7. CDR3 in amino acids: CASSPRQGFEAFF. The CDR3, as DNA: TGTGCCAGCAGCCCCCGACAGGGCTTTGAAGCTTTCTTT. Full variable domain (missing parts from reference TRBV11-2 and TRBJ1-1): EAGVAQSPRYKIIEKRQSVAFWCNPISGHATLYWYQQILGQGPKLLIQFQNNGVVDDSQLPKDRFSAERLKGVDSTLKIQPAKLEDSAVYLCASSPRQGFEAFFGQGTRLTVV.

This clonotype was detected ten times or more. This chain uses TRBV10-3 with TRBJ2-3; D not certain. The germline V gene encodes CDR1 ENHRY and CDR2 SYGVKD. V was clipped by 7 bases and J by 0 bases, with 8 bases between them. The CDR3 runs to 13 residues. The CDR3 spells CAITNFSTDTQYF. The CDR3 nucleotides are TGTGCCATCACGAACTTCAGCACAGATACGCAGTATTTT.

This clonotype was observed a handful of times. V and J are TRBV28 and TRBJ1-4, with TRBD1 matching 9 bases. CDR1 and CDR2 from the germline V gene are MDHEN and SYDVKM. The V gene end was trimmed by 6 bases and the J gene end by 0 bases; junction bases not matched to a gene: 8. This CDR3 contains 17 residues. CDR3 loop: CASRLPGQGTTNEKLFF. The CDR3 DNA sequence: TGTGCCAGCAGACTCCCGGGACAGGGAACAACTAATGAAAAACTGTTTTTT.